The present TCR beta chain was sequenced within a study of blood T cell repertoires in COVID-19. The germline gives CDR1 SGHTA, CDR2 FQGNSA. Trimming removed 4 bases from V and 8 bases from J; junction bases left unmatched: 14. CDR3 length equals 16 residues. Using immunoSEQ multiplex PCR, the repertoire was profiled, and TCRdb retains in-frame clones only, with some absent. Of some 370,000 clones in the sample, around 83% are singletons; the top ten hold around 5.1%. This clone has just one count. The receptor comes from a woman in her 50s who had recovered from COVID-19. The chain uses TRBV7-2 and TRBJ1-2; 9 nucleotides align to TRBD1. Sequencing was done on a sample of PBMCs or T cells enriched from blood (not recorded which). CDR3 coding DNA: TGTGCCAGCAGCTCCGACCTGCGGACAGGGGCGAAAGGCTACACCTTC. It is translated as CASSSDLRTGAKGYTF.